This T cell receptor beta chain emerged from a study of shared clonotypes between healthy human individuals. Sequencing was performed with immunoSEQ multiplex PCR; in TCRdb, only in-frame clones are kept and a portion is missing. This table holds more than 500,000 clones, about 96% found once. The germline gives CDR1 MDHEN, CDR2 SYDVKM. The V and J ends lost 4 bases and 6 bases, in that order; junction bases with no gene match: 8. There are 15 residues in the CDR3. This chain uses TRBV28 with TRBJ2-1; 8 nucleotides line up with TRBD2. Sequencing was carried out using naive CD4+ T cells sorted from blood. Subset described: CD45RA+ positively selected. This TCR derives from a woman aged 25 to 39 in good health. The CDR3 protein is CASSSGASGLNEQFF. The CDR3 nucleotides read TGTGCCAGCAGTTCCGGGGCTAGCGGGCTCAATGAGCAGTTCTTC.